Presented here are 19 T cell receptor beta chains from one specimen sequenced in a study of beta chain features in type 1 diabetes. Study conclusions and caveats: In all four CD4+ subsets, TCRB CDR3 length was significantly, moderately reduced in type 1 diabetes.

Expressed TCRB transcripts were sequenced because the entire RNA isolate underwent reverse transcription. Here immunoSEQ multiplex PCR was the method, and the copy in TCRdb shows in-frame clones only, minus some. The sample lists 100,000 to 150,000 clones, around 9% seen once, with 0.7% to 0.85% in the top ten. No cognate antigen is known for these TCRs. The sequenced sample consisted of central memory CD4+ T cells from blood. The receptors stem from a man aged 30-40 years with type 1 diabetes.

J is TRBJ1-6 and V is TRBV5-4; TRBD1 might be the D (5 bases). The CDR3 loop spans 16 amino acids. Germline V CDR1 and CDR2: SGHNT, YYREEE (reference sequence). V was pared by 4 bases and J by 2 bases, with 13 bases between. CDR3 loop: CASSLAGGTYNSPLHF. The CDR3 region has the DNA TGTGCCAGCAGCCTGGCCGGGGGTACCTATAATTCACCCCTCCACTTT. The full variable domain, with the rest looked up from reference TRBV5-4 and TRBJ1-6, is ETGVTQSPTHLIKTRGQQVTLRCSSQSGHNTVSWYQQALGQGPQFIFQYYREEENGRGNFPPRFSGLQFPNYSSELNVNALELDDSALYLCASSLAGGTYNSPLHFGNGTRLTVT.

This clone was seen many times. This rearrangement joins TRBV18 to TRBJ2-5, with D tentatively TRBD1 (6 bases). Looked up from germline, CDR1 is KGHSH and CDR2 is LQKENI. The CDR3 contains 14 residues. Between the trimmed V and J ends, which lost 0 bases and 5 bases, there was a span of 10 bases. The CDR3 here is CASSPPGGLETQYF. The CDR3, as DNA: TGTGCCAGCTCACCACCAGGGGGTTTGGAGACCCAGTACTTC.

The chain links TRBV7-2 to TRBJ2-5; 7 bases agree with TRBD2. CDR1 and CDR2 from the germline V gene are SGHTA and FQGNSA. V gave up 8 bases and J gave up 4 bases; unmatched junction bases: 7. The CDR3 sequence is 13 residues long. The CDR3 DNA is TGTGCCAGCGGAGCGGGAAGGCGAGAGACCCAGTACTTC. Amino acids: CASGAGRRETQYF.

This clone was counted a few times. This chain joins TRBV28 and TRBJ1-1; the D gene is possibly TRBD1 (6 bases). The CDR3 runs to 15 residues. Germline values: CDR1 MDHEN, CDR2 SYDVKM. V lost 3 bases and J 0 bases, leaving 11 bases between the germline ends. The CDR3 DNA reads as TGTGCCAGCAGTTTTGGGGGGGCGATGAACACTGAAGCTTTCTTT. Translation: CASSFGGAMNTEAFF.

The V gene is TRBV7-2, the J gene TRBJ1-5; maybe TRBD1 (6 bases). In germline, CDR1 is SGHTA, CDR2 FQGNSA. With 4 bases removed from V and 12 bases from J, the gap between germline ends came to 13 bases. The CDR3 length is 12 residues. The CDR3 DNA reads TGTGCCAGCAGCTCAACGACGGACAGCCAGCATTTT. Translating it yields CASSSTTDSQHF.

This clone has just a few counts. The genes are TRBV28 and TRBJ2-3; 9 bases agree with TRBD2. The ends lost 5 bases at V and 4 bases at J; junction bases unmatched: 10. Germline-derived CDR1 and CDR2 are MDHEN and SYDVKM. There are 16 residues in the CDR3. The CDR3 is CASSPPGSGGSDTQYF. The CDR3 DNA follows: TGTGCCAGCAGTCCCCCCGGTAGCGGGGGATCAGATACGCAGTATTTT.

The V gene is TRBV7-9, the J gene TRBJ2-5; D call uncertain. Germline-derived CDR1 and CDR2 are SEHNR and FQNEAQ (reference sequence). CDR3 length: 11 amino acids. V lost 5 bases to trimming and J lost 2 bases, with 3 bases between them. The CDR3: CASSPQETQYF. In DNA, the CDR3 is TGTGCCAGCAGCCCACAAGAGACCCAGTACTTC.

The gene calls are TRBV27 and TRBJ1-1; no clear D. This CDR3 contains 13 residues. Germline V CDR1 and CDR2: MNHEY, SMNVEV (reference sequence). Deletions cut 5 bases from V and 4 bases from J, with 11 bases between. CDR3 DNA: TGTGCCAGCAGTCGACGAGGATTCACTGAAGCTTTCTTT. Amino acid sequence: CASSRRGFTEAFF.

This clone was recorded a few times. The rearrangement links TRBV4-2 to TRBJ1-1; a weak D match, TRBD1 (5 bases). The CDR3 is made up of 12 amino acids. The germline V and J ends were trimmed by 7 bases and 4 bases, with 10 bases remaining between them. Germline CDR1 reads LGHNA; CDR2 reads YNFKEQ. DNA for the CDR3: TGTGCCAGCACCCTCGGGGGCACTGAAGCTTTCTTT. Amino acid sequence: CASTLGGTEAFF.

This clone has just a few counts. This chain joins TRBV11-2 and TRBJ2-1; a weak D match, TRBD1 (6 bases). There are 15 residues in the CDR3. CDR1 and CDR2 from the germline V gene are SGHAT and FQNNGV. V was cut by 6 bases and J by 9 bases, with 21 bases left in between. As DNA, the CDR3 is TGTGCCAGCAGTACTAGGACAGCCCAGGTGGGTGAGCAGTTCTTC. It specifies CASSTRTAQVGEQFF.

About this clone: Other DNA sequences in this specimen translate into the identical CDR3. The CDR3 DNA is TGCGCCAGCAGCGTCGGACTGGTCCAAGAGACCCAGTACTTC. Translated: CASSVGLVQETQYF. The rearrangement uses TRBV5-1 and TRBJ2-5; the D gene is possibly TRBD2 (5 bases). V gave up 4 bases and J gave up 1 base, with 11 bases separating them. Per germline, CDR1 SGHRS and CDR2 YFSETQ. The length of the CDR3 is 14 residues.

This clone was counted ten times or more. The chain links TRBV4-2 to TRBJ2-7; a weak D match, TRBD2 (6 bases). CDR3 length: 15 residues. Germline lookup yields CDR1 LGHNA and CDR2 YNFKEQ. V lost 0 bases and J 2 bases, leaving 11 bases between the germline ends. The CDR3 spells CASSQEVGGAYEQYF. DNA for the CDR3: TGTGCCAGCAGCCAAGAGGTAGGAGGGGCCTACGAGCAGTACTTC.

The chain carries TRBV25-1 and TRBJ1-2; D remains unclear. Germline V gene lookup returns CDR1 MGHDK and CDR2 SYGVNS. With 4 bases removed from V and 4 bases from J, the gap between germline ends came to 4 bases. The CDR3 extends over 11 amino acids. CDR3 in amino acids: CASSGPYGYTF. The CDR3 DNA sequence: TGTGCCAGCAGTGGGCCCTATGGCTACACCTTC.

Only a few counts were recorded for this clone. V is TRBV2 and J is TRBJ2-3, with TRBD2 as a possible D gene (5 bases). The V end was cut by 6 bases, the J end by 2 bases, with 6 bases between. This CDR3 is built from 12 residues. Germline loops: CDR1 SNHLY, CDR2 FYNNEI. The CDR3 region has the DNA TGTGCCAGCAGCCGGGACACAGATACGCAGTATTTT. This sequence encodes CASSRDTDTQYF.

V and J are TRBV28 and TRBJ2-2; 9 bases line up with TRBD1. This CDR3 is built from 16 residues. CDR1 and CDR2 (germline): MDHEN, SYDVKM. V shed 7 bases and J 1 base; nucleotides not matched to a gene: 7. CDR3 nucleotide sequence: TGTGCCAGCACCCCACCGGGACAGGGGAACACCGGGGAGCTGTTTTTT. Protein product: CASTPPGQGNTGELFF.

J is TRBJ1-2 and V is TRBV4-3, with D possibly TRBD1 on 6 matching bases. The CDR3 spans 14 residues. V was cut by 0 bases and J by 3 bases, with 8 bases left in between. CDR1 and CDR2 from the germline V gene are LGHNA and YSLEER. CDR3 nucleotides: TGCGCCAGCAGCCAAGAGGGGGCCTACTATGGCTACACCTTC. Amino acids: CASSQEGAYYGYTF.

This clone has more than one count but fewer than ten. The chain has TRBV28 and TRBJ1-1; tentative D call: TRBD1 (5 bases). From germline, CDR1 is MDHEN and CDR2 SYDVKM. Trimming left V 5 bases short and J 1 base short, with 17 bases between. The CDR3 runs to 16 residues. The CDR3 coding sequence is TGTGCCAGCAGTCCCTCGGGTATAACAGGGAACACTGAAGCTTTCTTT. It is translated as CASSPSGITGNTEAFF.

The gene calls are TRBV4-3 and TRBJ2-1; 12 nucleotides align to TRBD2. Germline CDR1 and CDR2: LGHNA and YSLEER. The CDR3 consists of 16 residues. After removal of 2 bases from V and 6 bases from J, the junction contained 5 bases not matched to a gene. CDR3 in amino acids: CASSQYLAGGLNEQFF. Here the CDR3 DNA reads TGCGCCAGCAGCCAATACCTAGCGGGGGGGCTCAATGAGCAGTTCTTC.

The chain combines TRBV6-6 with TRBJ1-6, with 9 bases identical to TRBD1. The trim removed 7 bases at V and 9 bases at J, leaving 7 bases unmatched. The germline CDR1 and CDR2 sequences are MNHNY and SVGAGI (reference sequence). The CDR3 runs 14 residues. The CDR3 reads CASKQGARSSPLHF. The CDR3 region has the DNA TGTGCCAGCAAACAGGGGGCCCGGAGTTCACCCCTCCACTTT.